This TCR beta chain was captured by sequencing in a study of cytotoxic CD8 clonotypes in ibrutinib-treated CLL. Study-wide background: Responses: around 24 partial, 2 complete; after median 68 months, around 15 stayed remitted, some 12 progressed.

This table comes from immunoSEQ multiplex PCR, and its TCRdb copy is limited to in-frame clones, with some not included. This sample has several thousand clones, with roughly 74% found just once. There are 15 residues in the CDR3. V shed 5 bases and J 6 bases; nucleotides not matched to a gene: 10. Germline V CDR1 and CDR2: GTSNPN, SVGIG (reference sequence). The source was PBMCs, collected before ibrutinib treatment. The gene calls are TRBV30 and TRBJ2-3; 11 nucleotides match TRBD2. The TCR was taken from a human donor with chronic lymphocytic leukemia. CDR3 loop: CAWHPTSGSTDTQYF. Written as DNA, the CDR3 is TGTGCCTGGCACCCCACTAGCGGGAGTACGGATACGCAGTATTTT.